The present TCR beta chain was sequenced within a study of CD8+ T cells in alopecia areata. Whole-study results and caveats: Scalp lesions, especially in alopecia totalis/universalis, had higher clonality than normal scalp.

On this clone: The antigen is unknown.

Extracted from the samples, RNA was reverse transcribed into cDNA to serve as the sequencing template. Sequencing was performed with immunoSEQ multiplex PCR; in TCRdb, only in-frame clones are kept and a portion is missing. The sample yields about 130,000 clones, approximately 58% seen once. The CDR3 runs to 16 residues. CDR1 LNHNV and CDR2 YYDKDF come from the germline V gene (reference sequence). The trim removed 3 bases at V and 6 bases at J, leaving 6 bases unmatched. The specimen was CD4+ T cells sorted from blood, collected at week 0. The rearrangement uses TRBV15 and TRBJ2-3, with 13 bases fitting TRBD2. This sequence originates from a human donor with alopecia areata. This CDR3 reads CATSSGLAGDGDTQYF. The DNA for the CDR3 is TGTGCCACCAGCAGTGGACTAGCGGGAGATGGGGATACGCAGTATTTT.